This T cell receptor beta chain was sequenced for a study of blood T cell repertoires in COVID-19. The overall study: Italy, Spain and the United States were the sources of the convalescent and acute COVID-19 samples.

Participants came from roughly 25 US areas, aged roughly 18 to 95 years. What the recovered Cohort 3 donors had was two negative PCRs, clearance, or symptom resolution. The CDR3 is made up of 13 amino acids. From germline, CDR1 is MNHEY and CDR2 SVGEGT. Deletions cut 4 bases from V and 1 base from J, with 7 bases between. Under the authors' procedure: By means of reference gene primer amplification, nucleated cell counts were estimated. Here immunoSEQ multiplex PCR was the method, and the copy in TCRdb shows in-frame clones only, minus some. The DNA was the basis for D and trimming; V, J and clone size are from that table. The table has roughly 300,000 clones, about 90% seen once.

The chain has TRBV6-2 or TRBV6-3 and TRBJ1-1; D not resolved. This TCR was recovered from a woman aged 30 to 39 who had recovered from COVID-19. The source material was PBMCs or T cells enriched from blood (not recorded which). DNA of the CDR3: TGTGCCAGCAGTTGGTGGAGGAACACTGAAGCTTTCTTT. It is translated as CASSWWRNTEAFF.